The 12 T cell receptor beta chains below were found in one sample sequenced in a study of blood T cell repertoires in COVID-19. Here immunoSEQ multiplex PCR was the method, and the copy in TCRdb shows in-frame clones only, minus some. The sample records about 54,000 clones, approximately 90% being singletons. Sequenced: peripheral blood. These TCRs come from a woman aged 40 to 49 with active COVID-19.

J is TRBJ2-5 and V is TRBV7-9; perhaps TRBD2 as D (7 bases). V was pared by 5 bases and J by 1 base, with 17 bases between. CDR1 is SEHNR and CDR2 is FQNEAQ in the germline V gene (reference sequence). This CDR3 region has 16 residues. The CDR3 bases are TGTGCCAGCAGCCTGGGCCAGGGAGGGGGCCAAGAGACCCAGTACTTC. Protein: CASSLGQGGGQETQYF.

The chain carries TRBV14 and TRBJ2-6; D gene ambiguous. Germline values: CDR1 SGHDN, CDR2 FVKESK. CDR3 length: 16 residues. The V end lost 1 base, the J end lost 0 bases, and 7 bases lay between the germline ends. As DNA, the CDR3 is TGTGCCAGCAGCCAAGGCTTGAGCTCTGGGGCCAACGTCCTGACTTTC. Translated, it gives CASSQGLSSGANVLTF.

In its sample, this clone was seen once. This sequence joins TRBV5-4 and TRBJ2-1; TRBD1 matches at 8 bases. This CDR3 is 16 amino acids long. The germline CDR1 and CDR2 sequences are SGHNT and YYREEE (reference sequence). The V and J ends lost 4 bases and 0 bases, in that order; junction bases with no gene match: 6. The CDR3 nucleotides are TGTGCCAGCAGCGAAAGGACAGGGAGCTCCTACAATGAGCAGTTCTTC. Protein sequence: CASSERTGSSYNEQFF.

The J gene is TRBJ2-5, the V gene TRBV6-5; a weak D match, TRBD1 (5 bases). V lost 6 bases to trimming and J lost 0 bases, with 8 bases between them. The CDR3 totals 13 residues. The germline V gene encodes CDR1 MNHEY and CDR2 SVGAGI. Here the CDR3 reads CASREDNQETQYF. The CDR3 DNA follows: TGTGCCAGCAGAGAGGACAACCAAGAGACCCAGTACTTC.

The chain combines TRBV15 with TRBJ2-3; weak D call: TRBD2 (6 bases). The V end was cut by 5 bases, the J end by 5 bases, with 20 bases between. Germline lookup yields CDR1 LNHNV and CDR2 YYDKDF (reference sequence). This CDR3 has 16 amino acids. The CDR3 is CATSPRRAPGGDTQYF. The CDR3 nucleotides are TGTGCCACCAGCCCACGCAGGGCCCCCGGGGGAGATACGCAGTATTTT.

The J gene is TRBJ2-1, the V gene TRBV2; no reliable D call. The V end lost 5 bases, the J end lost 6 bases, and 11 bases lay between the germline ends. Germline loops: CDR1 SNHLY, CDR2 FYNNEI. This CDR3 has 13 residues. The CDR3 loop is CASSQLPFNEQFF. CDR3 nucleotides: TGTGCCAGCAGTCAACTCCCTTTCAATGAGCAGTTCTTC.

This clone showed up just once. The rearrangement links TRBV5-1 to TRBJ1-1; TRBD1 might be the D (6 bases). Germline assignment: CDR1 SGHRS and CDR2 YFSETQ. CDR3 length equals 15 residues. V was cut by 4 bases and J by 0 bases, with 13 bases left in between. CDR3 DNA: TGCGCCAGCAGCCCGGACAGTTCGATGAACACTGAAGCTTTCTTT. Amino acid sequence: CASSPDSSMNTEAFF.

The CDR3 loop is CASSNRRQATGNTIYF. The CDR3 DNA reads as TGTGCCAGTAGTAACAGGCGACAGGCTACTGGAAACACCATATATTTT. This sequence joins TRBV19 and TRBJ1-3; D might be TRBD1 (6 bases). This CDR3 is 16 amino acids long. The germline gives CDR1 LNHDA, CDR2 SQIVND (reference sequence). V was trimmed by 4 bases and J by 2 bases, leaving 15 bases between them.

The chain is built from TRBV24-1 and TRBJ2-5; TRBD2 matches at 10 bases. The CDR3 covers 16 residues. Trimming took 2 bases from V and 5 from J; bases not matched to a gene: 7. CDR1 and CDR2 (germline): KGHDR, SFDVKD. CDR3 in amino acids: CATSDSRAGGPETQYF. Here the CDR3 DNA reads TGTGCCACCAGTGATTCTCGAGCGGGGGGGCCCGAGACCCAGTACTTC.

V usage is TRBV2 and J usage is TRBJ1-2; unclear D gene. V lost 4 bases to trimming and J lost 5 bases, with 11 bases between them. This CDR3 spans 13 amino acids. Germline V gene data show CDR1 as SNHLY and CDR2 as FYNNEI. As DNA, the CDR3 is TGTGCCAGCAGTGCCCGGGATTCTTATGGCTACACCTTC. It translates to CASSARDSYGYTF.

This clone was recorded once. The chain joins TRBV2 to TRBJ2-2; tentative D call: TRBD2 (5 bases). V lost 7 bases and J 0 bases, leaving 12 bases between the germline ends. CDR3 length equals 15 residues. Germline V gene lookup returns CDR1 SNHLY and CDR2 FYNNEI. CDR3 residues: CASTKLVSNTGELFF. DNA for the CDR3: TGTGCCAGCACGAAACTAGTTTCGAACACCGGGGAGCTGTTTTTT. Full variable domain (rest looked up from reference TRBV2 and TRBJ2-2): EPEVTQTPSHQVTQMGQEVILRCVPISNHLYFYWYRQILGQKVEFLVSFYNNEISEKSEIFDDQFSVERPDGSNFTLKIRSTKLEDSAMYFCASTKLVSNTGELFFGEGSRLTVL.

This clone turned up a few times. This chain links TRBV3-1 (or the pseudogene TRBV3-2) with TRBJ1-1, with TRBD1 matching over 9 bases. Trimming at V came to 4 bases and at J to 5 bases, leaving 11 bases not matched to a gene. The CDR3 length is 16 residues. Looked up from germline, CDR1 is LGHDT and CDR2 is YNNKEL (reference sequence). CDR3 nucleotide sequence: TGTGCCAGCAGCCGAACAGGGGGCTCCTTTCGGACTGAAGCTTTCTTT. Encoded protein: CASSRTGGSFRTEAFF.